The present T cell receptor (beta chain) was sequenced within a study of CD8+ T cells in alopecia areata. In the study overall: Tofacitinib was taken orally by treated patients, and the dose was 5 to 10 mg twice daily. Overall study results and limits: Tofacitinib produced a significant decrease in scalp clonality and in expanded CD8+ clones among the top 100.

This CDR3 is 16 amino acids long. The trim removed 0 bases at V and 6 bases at J, leaving 6 bases unmatched. The germline CDR1 and CDR2 sequences are LGHNA and YNFKEQ. Noted treatment: oral pan-JAK inhibitor, 5-10 mg twice daily. Extracted RNA was reverse transcribed, and the resulting cDNA served as sequencing template. Sequencing used immunoSEQ multiplex PCR; TCRdb keeps in-frame clones, though not all of them. This table holds around 60,000 clones, around 42% found once. On this clone itself: The antigen remains unidentified.

This clonotype was sampled from a human donor with alopecia areata. The rearrangement links TRBV4-2 to TRBJ2-1; 9 nucleotides line up with TRBD2. This specimen consisted of CD8+ T cells sorted from blood, obtained at roughly week 36, from a patient treated with tofacitinib. CDR3 sequence reads: CASSQEVAGVGNEQFF. As DNA, the CDR3 is TGTGCCAGCAGCCAAGAAGTAGCGGGAGTCGGCAATGAGCAGTTCTTC.